This T cell receptor (beta chain) was recovered during a study of blood T cells in healthy people across ages. This clonotype was observed a few times. The germline gives CDR1 MNHNY, CDR2 SVGAGI (reference sequence). V dropped 7 bases and J dropped 5 bases, with 3 bases sitting between them. The CDR3 has 10 residues. Alongside a J-beta primer mix, a sample-barcoded 5' primer served in a second PCR lasting roughly 6 to 12 cycles. TCRdb re-called the 5' RACE reads with MiXCR, one entry per CDR3 protein. The data contain approximately 960,000 distinct CDR3 sequences, under 35% of them singletons. This same sample was also taken into another study, of T cells of mothers and their children.

The J gene is TRBJ2-1, the V gene TRBV6-6; no clear D. This TCR was sampled from a woman aged 40-49 years in good health. The sequenced material came from blood. The CDR3 nucleotides read TGTGCCAGCAATAACAATGAGCAGTTCTTC. This translates into CASNNNEQFF.